This TCR beta chain was recorded in a study of T cell responses to AZD1222 COVID-19 vaccine. Profiling relied on immunoSEQ multiplex PCR, and the TCRdb table lists in-frame clones only, not all of them. The sample yields more than 75,000 clones, about 88% seen once. J lost 3 bases, V lost 0 bases, and 7 bases had no gene match. The CDR3 is 17 amino acids. CDR1 is SGDLS and CDR2 is YYNGEE in the germline V gene. The source is an adult in good health. This chain joins TRBV9 and TRBJ2-3; 10 nucleotides agree with TRBD2. The sequencing here drew on peripheral blood, taken on day 0 of AZD1222 vaccination. This CDR3 reads CASSVEPPSGGTDTQYF. CDR3 DNA: TGTGCCAGCAGCGTAGAACCCCCTAGCGGGGGTACAGATACGCAGTATTTT.